This TCR beta chain was profiled in a study of blood T cell repertoires in COVID-19 (dated by TCRdb to about 2020). Context from the whole study: Collaborator samples came from the United States, Italy and Spain and covered acute and convalescent phases of COVID-19. The samples were drawn from the first 160 participants of the ongoing ImmuneRACE study and from over 950 subjects provided by 6 global collaborators. Subjects who had been exposed to COVID-19, were actively infected with it, or had recovered from it provided the deeply sampled blood TCRbeta repertoires that made up the dataset. Sample metadata almost always included a de-identified subject ID, COVID-19 status, age in years and sex. The prospective study material was composed of cDNA or gDNA derived from T cells, B-cell-depleted T cells, or PBMCs. Where HLA class I and class II types were available, the types were taken from metadata supplied by the sample provider, not from assay-based typing. The repertoires were made available in a free public database intended to serve as a resource for research on the immune response to SARS-CoV-2.

Broad study findings and their caveats: How much clinical and demographic metadata was included differed by source and by participant, and the metadata was provided uncurated.

The junction shows trimming of 1 base on V and 7 bases on J, plus 8 bases between the germline ends. Based on the germline V gene, the CDR1 and CDR2 sequences are SGDLS and YYNGEE. From its cysteine to its phenylalanine, the CDR3 spans 12 amino acids. CDR3 DNA is the only sequence kept; it has 36 bases, read in frame from the first base. TCRbeta CDR3 regions were amplified from genomic DNA by means of the immunoSEQ Assay, a bias-controlled multiplex PCR. The authors' analysis ran thus. The number of nucleated cells in each sample was estimated by amplification of reference gene primers within the assay. Sequence reads were collapsed and filtered to measure the absolute abundance of every unique TCRbeta CDR3 rearrangement. For each sample, productive Simpson clonality was calculated by taking the square root of Simpson's diversity index across productive rearrangements. Drawn from immuneACCESS, this table holds only the in-frame rearrangements with V and J called that TCRdb kept. Clones are partly lost; checked studies trace under half to an unresolved V gene and leave the rest unexplained. V and J calls plus clone size are reproduced from that table; the DNA served to infer D and trimming. The sample contains 150,000 or so clones, around 85% of them found a single time. In total, the top ten clones hold 2.5% to 3% of the sample.

The count of this clone is one. Which antigen it targets is not known. No base-level quality is on record; no much larger clone is a single base apart. Collaborating institutions collected whole blood in K2EDTA tubes following their own protocols. For TCRbeta analysis, collaborators shipped samples as frozen whole blood, isolated PBMCs, or DNA extracted from either of those sample types. The chain was built from TRBV9 and TRBJ1-2; a tentative D call is TRBD1 (5 bases match). Sequences were obtained from peripheral blood. This sequence was found in a woman aged 40-49 years with active or convalescent COVID-19. The CDR3 reads CASSVTGGGYTF. The nucleotide sequence reads as follows: TGTGCCAGCAGCGTAACAGGCGGTGGCTACACCTTC.